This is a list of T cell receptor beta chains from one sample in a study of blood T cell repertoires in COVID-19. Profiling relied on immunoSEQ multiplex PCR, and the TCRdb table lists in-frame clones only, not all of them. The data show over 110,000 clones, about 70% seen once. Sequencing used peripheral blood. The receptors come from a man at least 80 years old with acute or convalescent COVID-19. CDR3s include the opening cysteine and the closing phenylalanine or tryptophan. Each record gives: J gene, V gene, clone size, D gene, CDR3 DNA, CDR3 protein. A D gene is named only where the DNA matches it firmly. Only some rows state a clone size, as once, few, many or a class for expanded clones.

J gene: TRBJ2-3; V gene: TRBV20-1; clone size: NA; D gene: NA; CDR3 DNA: TGCAGTGCTAGTGGAGATAACTTAGCGGTTTACACAGATACGCAGTATTTT; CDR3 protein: CSASGDNLAVYTDTQYF
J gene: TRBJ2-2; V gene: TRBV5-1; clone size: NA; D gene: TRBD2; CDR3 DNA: TGCGCCAGCAGTTCCGGACTAGCGGCCGGGGAGCTGTTTTTT; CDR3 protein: CASSSGLAAGELFF
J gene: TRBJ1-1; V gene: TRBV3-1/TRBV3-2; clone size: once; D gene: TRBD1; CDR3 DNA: TGTGCCAGCAGCCAAGTCAGGGGGGTTGAAGCTTTCTTT; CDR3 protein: CASSQVRGVEAFF
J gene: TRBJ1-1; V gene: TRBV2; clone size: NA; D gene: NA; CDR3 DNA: TGTGCCAGCAGTGAACTGGGGGGGACTGAAGCTTTCTTT; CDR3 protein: CASSELGGTEAFF
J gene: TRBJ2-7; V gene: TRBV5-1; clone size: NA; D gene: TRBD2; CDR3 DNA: TGCGCCAGCAGCTCGGCGGGACTAGCGGGGGTTAGCTCCTACGAGCAGTACTTC; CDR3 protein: CASSSAGLAGVSSYEQYF
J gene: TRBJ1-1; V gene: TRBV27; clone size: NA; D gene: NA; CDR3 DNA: TGTGCCAGCAGTGGTGGTCCCAGAGCTTTCTTT; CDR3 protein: CASSGGPRAFF
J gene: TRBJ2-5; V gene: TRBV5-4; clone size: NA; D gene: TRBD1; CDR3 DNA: TGTGCCAGCAGCTTTGATAGGGACAGGGCCCAGGAGACCCAGTACTTC; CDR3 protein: CASSFDRDRAQETQYF
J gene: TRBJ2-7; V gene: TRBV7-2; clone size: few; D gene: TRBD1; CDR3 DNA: TGTGCCAGCATCAAGGACAGGGGGAACTACGAGCAGTACTTC; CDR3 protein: CASIKDRGNYEQYF
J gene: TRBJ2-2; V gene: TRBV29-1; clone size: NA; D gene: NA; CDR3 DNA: TGCAGCGCCCGAGGAGGGTACTTGGGCACCGGGGAGCTGTTTTTT; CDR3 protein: CSARGGYLGTGELFF
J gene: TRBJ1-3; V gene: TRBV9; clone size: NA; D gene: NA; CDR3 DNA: TGTGCCAGCAGACAGGAGTCCGGAAACACCATATATTTT; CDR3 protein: CASRQESGNTIYF
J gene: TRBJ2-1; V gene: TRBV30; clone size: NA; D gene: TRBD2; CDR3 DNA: TGTGCCTGGAGGATAGGGACTAGCGCTTCCTACAATGAGCAGTTCTTC; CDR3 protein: CAWRIGTSASYNEQFF
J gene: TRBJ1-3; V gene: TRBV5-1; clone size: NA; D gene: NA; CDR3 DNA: TGCGCCAGCAGCTTGGATCCATCCATTGGAAACACCATATATTTT; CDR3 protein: CASSLDPSIGNTIYF
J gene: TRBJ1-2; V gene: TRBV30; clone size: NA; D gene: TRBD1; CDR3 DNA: TGTGCCTGGATTCGTACCCTAAACAGGGGGCGAGGCTATGGCTACACCTTC; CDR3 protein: CAWIRTLNRGRGYGYTF
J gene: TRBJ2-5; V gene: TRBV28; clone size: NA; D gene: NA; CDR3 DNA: TGTGCCAGCAGTTTGAGGGAGACCCAGTACTTC; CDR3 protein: CASSLRETQYF
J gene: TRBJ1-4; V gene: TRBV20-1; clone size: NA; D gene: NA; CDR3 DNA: TGCAGTGCTAGTGACCGAGCCTCTAATGAAAAACTGTTTTTT; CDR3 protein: CSASDRASNEKLFF
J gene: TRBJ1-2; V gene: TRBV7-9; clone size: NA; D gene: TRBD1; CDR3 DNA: TGTGCCAGCAGCTCGACAGGGGGTGCTTATGGCTACACCTTC; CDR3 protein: CASSSTGGAYGYTF
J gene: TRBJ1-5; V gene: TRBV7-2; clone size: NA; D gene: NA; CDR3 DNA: TGTGCCAGCAGCCCTAGTGGAGGGTCCCAGCATTTT; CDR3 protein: CASSPSGGSQHF
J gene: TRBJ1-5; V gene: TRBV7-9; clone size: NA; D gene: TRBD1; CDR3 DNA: TGTGCCAGCAGCCCTGGGACAGGGGCCAATCAGCCCCAGCATTTT; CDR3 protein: CASSPGTGANQPQHF
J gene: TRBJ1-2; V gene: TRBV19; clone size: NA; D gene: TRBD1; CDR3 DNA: TGTGCCAGTAGTGGACAGGACTATGGCTACACCTTC; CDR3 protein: CASSGQDYGYTF
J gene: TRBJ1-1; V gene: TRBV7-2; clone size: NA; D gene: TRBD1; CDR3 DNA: TGTGCCAGCACTCAGGGACAGTGGAACACTGAAGCTTTCTTT; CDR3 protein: CASTQGQWNTEAFF
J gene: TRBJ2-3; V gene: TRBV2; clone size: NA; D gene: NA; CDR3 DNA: TGTGCCAGCAGTGAAAGTGCAGGGGCGAACACAGATACGCAGTATTTT; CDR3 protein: CASSESAGANTDTQYF
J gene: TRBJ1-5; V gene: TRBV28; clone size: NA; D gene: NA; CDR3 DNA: TGTGCCACCACCACCGCGCCGGGATTTAGCAATCAGCCCCAGCATTTT; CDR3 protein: CATTTAPGFSNQPQHF
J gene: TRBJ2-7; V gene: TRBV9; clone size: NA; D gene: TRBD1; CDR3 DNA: TGTGCCAGCAGCGCCGGGACAGTTGGATCCGAGCAGTACTTC; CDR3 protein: CASSAGTVGSEQYF
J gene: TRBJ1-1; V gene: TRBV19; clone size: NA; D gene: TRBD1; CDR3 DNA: TGTGCCAGTAGTCTCTATGACAGGGCTGGAACTGAAGCTTTCTTT; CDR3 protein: CASSLYDRAGTEAFF
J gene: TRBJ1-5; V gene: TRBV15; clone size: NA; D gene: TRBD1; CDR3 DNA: TGTGCCACCAGCAGAGGCGGACAGGGGAATCAGCCCCAGCATTTT; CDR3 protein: CATSRGGQGNQPQHF
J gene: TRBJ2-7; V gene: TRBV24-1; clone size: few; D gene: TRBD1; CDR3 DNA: TGTGCCACCAGTGCCCGGCGGGGTGGACAGGGGAGCCACGAGCAGTACTTC; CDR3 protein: CATSARRGGQGSHEQYF
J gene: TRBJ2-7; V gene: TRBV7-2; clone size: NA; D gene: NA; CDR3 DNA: TGTGCCAGCAGCTTTCTCCCCGGGCGGGGTTCCCCCTACGAGCAGTACTTC; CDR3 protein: CASSFLPGRGSPYEQYF
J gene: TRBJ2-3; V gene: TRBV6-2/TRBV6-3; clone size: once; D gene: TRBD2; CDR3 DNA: TGTGCCAGCAGCCACCGGTTTAGCGGGTTGGAGGATACGCAGTATTTT; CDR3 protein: CASSHRFSGLEDTQYF
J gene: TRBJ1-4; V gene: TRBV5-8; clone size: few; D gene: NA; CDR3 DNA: TGTGCCAGCAGCTTGGTTCCCAGGGAGGGGGCAACTAATGAAAAACTGTTTTTT; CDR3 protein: CASSLVPREGATNEKLFF
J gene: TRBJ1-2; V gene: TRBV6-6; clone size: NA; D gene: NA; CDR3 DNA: TGTGCCAGCAGCAACGACAGAAACTATGGCTACACCTTC; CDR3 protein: CASSNDRNYGYTF
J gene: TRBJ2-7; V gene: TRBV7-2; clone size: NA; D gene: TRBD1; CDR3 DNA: TGTGCCAGCAGCCCCGCCGGGACAGGCTCCCGCGAGCAGTACTTC; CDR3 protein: CASSPAGTGSREQYF